This record concerns one TCR beta chain sequence. Its antigen target is currently unknown. No base-level quality is on record; no much larger clone is a single base apart. This specimen comes from a study of Ad26.COV2.S vaccination and SARS-CoV-2 variants (dated by TCRdb to the early 2020s). Concerning the study at large: Donors in the vaccine arm were drawn from COV1001, a phase I-IIa trial of Ad26.COV2.S in healthy adults that was multicentre, randomized, double-blind and placebo-controlled. Ad26.COV2.S was given intramuscularly at 5x10^10 or 1x10^11 viral particles, as a single shot or as two shots 56 days apart. The specificity and breadth of SARS-CoV-2-reactive T cell receptors after Ad26.COV2.S vaccination were assessed by TCRbeta repertoire sequencing. A total of some 30 samples were included in the TCR-sequenced set, comprising some 20 Ad26.COV2.S vaccine recipients, 5 placebo recipients and 8 SARS-CoV-2 convalescent individuals. Trial participants were randomized into five groups of five: low-dose or high-dose Ad26.COV2.S given once or twice, or placebo on both occasions. Blinding of investigators to trial group allocation was maintained during experiments and outcome assessment.

Overall results and qualifications from the work: After vaccination, spike-specific CD8+ and CD4+ T cell responses were reported to show substantial breadth. The authors noted that total T cell responses may have been underestimated by the TCR breadth and depth analyses. The study lacked the statistical power to compare responses across vaccine doses or regimens. Ad26.COV2.S recipients had higher spike-specific TCR breadth than placebo recipients (P = 0.0014). Vaccine and placebo recipients had comparable non-spike TCR breadth, which fits with the vaccine containing only spike.

The immunoSEQ Assay was the method used to sequence TCRbeta CDR3 regions. After extraction, genomic DNA underwent amplification by bias-controlled multiplex PCR, followed by high-throughput sequencing. The original methods were these. Collapsing and filtering of sequences were performed to quantify the absolute abundance of each unique TCRbeta CDR3 region. Usable DNA was measured by amplifying reference genes present in all nucleated cells, and TCRbeta template counts were normalized to that usable DNA to estimate T cell fraction. Repertoire TCRs were annotated as SARS-CoV-2-specific when V gene, CDR3 amino acid sequence and J gene were exactly matched to a known reactive TCR set. The reference SARS-CoV-2 TCR set was obtained from MIRA and was filtered for enrichment in COVID-19-positive ImmuneCODE repertoires, whereby public or cross-reactive TCRs were removed. Using the MIRA antigens, annotated TCRs were further analysed by specific ORF or by position within an ORF. Depth was the summed frequency of annotated unique rearrangements, while breadth was defined as annotated unique rearrangements over total unique productive rearrangements. Two-sided Wilcoxon rank-sum tests were applied when comparing TCR breadth between groups. In its TCRdb copy, this immuneACCESS table keeps in-frame sequences only and misses some clones. Where compared with another copy, unresolved V genes explain less than half of these, and the others have no known cause. V, J and clone size reflect that table, while D and trimming were determined from the DNA. This sample gives roughly 700,000 clones in total; more than 80% of them show up just once. The top ten constitute approximately 1.5% of the sample.

Reading the label with the study, this specimen's treatment or condition is: some 20 received Ad26.COV2.S at low or high dose, single or two shots; 5 received placebo; per-sample allocation not given. For vaccine and placebo recipients, the sequenced repertoires came from samples collected on day 63 after the first injection. Between 29 July and 7 August 2020, Cohort 1b enrolled around 25 adults aged 18-55 years at one site in Boston, USA. Ad26.COV2.S was a replication-incompetent adenovirus type 26 vector expressing a prefusion-stabilized SARS-CoV-2 spike protein from the original Wuhan strain. The germline ends are 18 bases apart after V is trimmed by 5 bases and J by 4 bases. The CDR3, from cysteine to phenylalanine, totals 16 residues. Of all the DNA, just the CDR3 is kept, 48 bases in frame from base 1. The germline V gene (reference sequence) provides CDR1 LNHDA and CDR2 SQIVND.

The rearranged chain carries TRBV19 and TRBJ2-1, with TRBD1 perhaps the D gene, on 6 matching bases. Material: peripheral blood, obtained in a trial of Ad26.COV2.S vaccine versus placebo. This TCR derives from a person aged 18 to 59 who received the Ad26.COV2.S COVID-19 vaccine or a placebo. The DNA is as follows: TGTGCCAGTAGTTTTACCGGGACACCACCGTACAATGAGCAGTTCTTC. It translates to CASSFTGTPPYNEQFF. Joined to the reference TRBV19 and TRBJ2-1 proteins, this CDR3 gives the full variable domain: DGGITQSPKYLFRKEGQNVTLSCEQNLNHDAMYWYRQDPGQGLRLIYYSQIVNDFQKGDIAEGYSVSREKKESFPLTVTSAQKNPTAFYLCASSFTGTPPYNEQFFGPGTRLTVL.